Sequencing of this TCR beta chain was carried out in a study of cytomegalovirus exposure and HLA in healthy donors (dated by TCRdb to 2015 to 2018). Concerning the study at large: The 500 to 800 repertoires of the first cohort and the 110 or so validation repertoires were produced on the same platform, according to a later analysis. The study was designed to test whether signatures of past pathogen exposure could be identified by cataloging public T cell receptors. Along with the roughly 670-subject first cohort, a separate validation cohort of over 90 different subjects was used. To predict cytomegalovirus infection status, the study combined high-throughput TCR immunosequencing, statistical association of individual TCRs with disease status, and machine learning. General findings and caveats noted by the study authors: While some public TCRs were present in many individuals, most TCR sequences turned up only very rarely across donors. According to the authors, the approach could potentially be generalized to other disease states and immunological phenotypes. A later analysis lacked HLA typing for the validation cohort, so it scored co-occurrence in that cohort across all 110 or so repertoires. The classifier was reported to diagnose cytomegalovirus status with high specificity and sensitivity in both the original and validation cohorts. Three of the identified cytomegalovirus-associated TCR beta chains were confirmed in vitro to be specific for cytomegalovirus antigens. A later analysis found that TCRs clustered in the first cohort also tended to co-occur in the 95 to 150 validation repertoires, with 94% of cluster scores above 0. The study listed approximately 150 TCR beta chains as associated with cytomegalovirus.

Receptor libraries were prepared by the immunoSEQ multiplex PCR assay. The authors processed their data as follows. A statistical classification framework was developed to diagnose cytomegalovirus status using the catalog of TCR beta chain sequences. This immuneACCESS table, as held by TCRdb, lists in-frame sequences with V and J called but not all clones. Of the missing ones, under half trace to an unresolved V gene in checked studies; the others have no known cause. That table is the source of V, J and clone size, and D and trimming were worked out from the DNA. This sample holds roughly 60,000 clones; about 90% were observed only once. 1% to 1.5% of the sample comes from the top ten. In the case of this clone: What antigen it recognizes has not been identified. Base qualities are not at hand, and no much larger clone is one base apart.

Cut back by 2 bases and 0 bases, the V and J ends lie 8 bases apart. In the germline V gene (reference sequence), CDR1 corresponds to SGHNT and CDR2 to YYREEE. Measured from the cysteine to the phenylalanine, the CDR3 is 14 residues long. Only the CDR3 part of the read is kept: 42 bases, read in frame from the first base. Donors formed part of the validation cohort, which comprised about 120 subjects and was distinct from the first cohort of under 800 subjects. The chain is encoded by TRBV5-4 joined to TRBJ2-5; the D gene is unclear. This TCR derives from a woman between 18 and 30 years old in good health and CMV-seronegative. Sequencing was done on a sample of PBMCs. CDR3 region: CASSLLQDQETQYF. The DNA reads TGTGCCAGCAGCTTACTGCAGGACCAAGAGACCCAGTACTTC.